This T cell receptor beta chain was captured by sequencing in a study of beta chain features in type 1 diabetes. Whole-study context: Researchers looked at 85 million to 110 million sorted cells across all samples.

The study reverse transcribed the entire isolated RNA, so it sequenced expressed TCRB transcripts. Samples drawn from stem cell-like memory T cells averaged roughly 1.1 million reads. Sequenced by immunoSEQ multiplex PCR; TCRdb stores in-frame clones only, minus some. The repertoire holds over 20,000 clones, with roughly half as singletons. CD4+ naive, central memory, regulatory and stem cell-like memory subsets were isolated by sorting on CD45RO/CCR7/CD25/CD127/CD95/CD27. Germline-derived CDR1 and CDR2 are LNHDA and SQIVND (reference sequence). V shed 6 bases and J shed 9 bases, with 16 bases lying between them. The CDR3 totals 13 residues. This clone occurred once. The antigen is not known. Findings of the study overall: Moderately but significantly shorter TCRB CDR3s were found in Type 1 diabetes patients in all four CD4+ subsets.

The clonotype comes from a man between 25 and 39 years old with type 1 diabetes. The sample consisted of stem cell memory CD4+ T cells from blood. The chain joins TRBV19 to TRBJ2-3; no definite D call. The CDR3 sequence: CASSLAPEWTQYF. CDR3 nucleotides: TGTGCCAGTAGCCTGGCTCCGGAGTGGACGCAGTATTTT.